This entry lists 25 T cell receptor beta chains sequenced from one sample in a study of cytomegalovirus exposure and HLA in healthy donors. PCR primers comprised 60 Vbeta and 13 Jbeta primers. Sequencing was performed with immunoSEQ multiplex PCR; in TCRdb, only in-frame clones are kept and a portion is missing. In the table there are fewer than 200,000 clones, more than 65% of which are singletons. The source material was PBMCs. These receptors came from a man in his forties in good health and CMV-seropositive.

The chain carries TRBV2 and TRBJ1-2, with D maybe TRBD1 (6 bases). Germline V gene sequence: CDR1 SNHLY, CDR2 FYNNEI. There are 13 residues in the CDR3. Trimming took off 4 bases at V and 2 bases at J, with 8 bases between the two ends. CDR3 sequence (DNA): TGTGCCAGCAGTGGAACAGGGAACTATGGCTACACCTTC. Its translation: CASSGTGNYGYTF.

The table lists this clone with a few counts. The chain carries TRBV5-4 and TRBJ1-6, with a possible D match to TRBD1 (6 bases). The CDR3 totals 15 residues. Germline V gene lookup returns CDR1 SGHNT and CDR2 YYREEE (reference sequence). Trimming cost V 4 bases and J 10 bases, with 18 bases left between them. The CDR3 DNA reads as TGTGCCAGCAGCCAACAGGGCCCCTTAGAGTCACCCCTCCACTTT. It specifies CASSQQGPLESPLHF.

This clone was counted between two and nine times. The V call is TRBV27, the J call TRBJ2-7; possible D gene TRBD1, 6 bases. The V end lost 7 bases, the J end lost 4 bases, and 20 bases lay between the germline ends. The CDR3 loop spans 15 amino acids. Germline lookup yields CDR1 MNHEY and CDR2 SMNVEV (reference sequence). Here the CDR3 DNA reads TGTGCCAGCAAAGCAGTCCGGCAGGGGCGATACGAGCAGTACTTC. Amino acids: CASKAVRQGRYEQYF.

This chain links TRBV4-1 with TRBJ1-1; 8 bases map to TRBD1. Germline assignment: CDR1 MGHRA and CDR2 YSYEKL. V dropped 0 bases and J dropped 1; count of bases not matched to a gene: 7. The length of the CDR3 is 17 residues. The CDR3 loop is CASSQDPYGQGNTEAFF. The CDR3 DNA is TGCGCCAGCAGCCAAGATCCTTATGGACAGGGGAACACTGAAGCTTTCTTT.

The chain employs TRBV19 and TRBJ1-2; no reliable D call. The CDR3 has 13 amino acids. Germline CDR1 reads LNHDA; CDR2 reads SQIVND (reference sequence). The germline V and J ends were trimmed by 7 bases and 8 bases, with 17 bases remaining between them. CDR3 sequence (DNA): TGTGCCAGTAACAGAGAACTGGGTGTAGGCTACACCTTC. It codes for CASNRELGVGYTF.

The CDR3 region is CASSSGLAGGPRADTQYF. The CDR3 DNA reads as TGTGCCAGCAGTTCCGGACTAGCGGGAGGGCCAAGGGCAGATACGCAGTATTTT. The chain employs TRBV27 and TRBJ2-3; 15 bases agree with TRBD2. Germline CDR1 and CDR2: MNHEY and SMNVEV (reference sequence). The CDR3 is made up of 18 amino acids. V was pared by 4 bases and J by 4 bases, with 9 bases of the junction left unmatched.

The gene calls are TRBV19 and TRBJ1-6, with TRBD1 as a possible D gene (5 bases). The CDR3 consists of 15 residues. The V end lost 6 bases, the J end lost 7 bases, and 16 bases lay between the germline ends. In germline, CDR1 is LNHDA, CDR2 SQIVND (reference sequence). The CDR3 DNA reads as TGTGCCAGTAGACAGGAGGGTAGAGCGAATTCACCCCTCCACTTT. This translates into CASRQEGRANSPLHF.

This sequence joins TRBV29-1 and TRBJ2-7; D unresolved. Trimming shortened V by 2 bases and J by 7 bases, and 15 bases separated the two germline ends. The length of the CDR3 is 13 residues. Germline V CDR1 and CDR2: SQVTM, ANQGSEA. The CDR3 is CSVETPLATEQYF. The CDR3 coding sequence is TGCAGCGTTGAAACCCCCTTAGCTACTGAGCAGTACTTC.

This chain joins TRBV2 and TRBJ2-3; TRBD1 matches 7 bases. Germline V gene lookup returns CDR1 SNHLY and CDR2 FYNNEI. The CDR3 has 15 residues. Trimming took 4 bases from V and 2 from J; bases not matched to a gene: 6. CDR3 amino acids: CASSVMGQNTDTQYF. CDR3 bases: TGTGCCAGCAGTGTAATGGGACAGAACACAGATACGCAGTATTTT.

The rearrangement links TRBV18 to TRBJ2-6, with a possible D match to TRBD1 (5 bases). Trimming took off 5 bases at V and 0 bases at J, with 11 bases between the two ends. The CDR3 sequence is 16 residues long. Germline loops: CDR1 KGHSH, CDR2 LQKENI. CDR3 sequence: CASSSAGYSGANVLTF. CDR3 in DNA: TGTGCCAGCTCATCCGCAGGGTACTCTGGGGCCAACGTCCTGACTTTC.

The chain is built from TRBV30 and TRBJ1-1; D not resolved. Germline V CDR1 and CDR2: GTSNPN, SVGIG (reference sequence). The CDR3 is 12 amino acids. V shed 3 bases and J shed 3 bases, with 8 bases lying between them. The CDR3 sequence is CAWSWEYTEAFF. The CDR3 DNA is TGTGCCTGGAGCTGGGAGTACACTGAAGCTTTCTTT. Supplemented by reference TRBV30 and TRBJ1-1, the full variable domain reads SQTIHQWPATLVQPVGSPLSLECTVEGTSNPNLYWYRQAAGRGLQLLFYSVGIGQISSEVPQNLSASRPQDRQFILSSKKLLLSDSGFYLCAWSWEYTEAFFGQGTRLTVV.

The chain links TRBV18 to TRBJ2-2; D possibly corresponds to TRBD2 (5 bases). Germline V gene data show CDR1 as KGHSH and CDR2 as LQKENI. V was trimmed by 5 bases and J by 0 bases, leaving 7 bases between them. This CDR3 contains 14 residues. CDR3 sequence reads: CASSFGANTGELFF. The DNA for the CDR3 is TGTGCCAGCTCATTCGGGGCGAACACCGGGGAGCTGTTTTTT. The full variable domain, rest sourced from reference TRBV18 and TRBJ2-2, is NAGVMQNPRHLVRRRGQEARLRCSPMKGHSHVYWYRQLPEEGLKFMVYLQKENIIDESGMPKERFSAEFPKEGPSILRIQQVVRGDSAAYFCASSFGANTGELFFGEGSRLTVL.

J is TRBJ2-3 and V is TRBV11-1, with TRBD2 matching over 10 bases. Germline trimming cut 6 bases from V and 8 bases from J; bases unmatched to any gene: 11. CDR1 and CDR2 (germline): SGHAT, FQDESV (reference sequence). CDR3 length: 15 amino acids. The CDR3 sequence: CASRPLAGASGTQYF. CDR3 nucleotides: TGTGCCAGCAGACCCCTAGCGGGGGCATCGGGTACGCAGTATTTT. Complete variable domain (other parts from reference TRBV11-1 and TRBJ2-3): EAEVAQSPRYKITEKSQAVAFWCDPISGHATLYWYRQILGQGPELLVQFQDESVVDDSQLPKDRFSAERLKGVDSTLKIQPAELGDSAMYLCASRPLAGASGTQYFGPGTRLTVL.

The chain is built from TRBV28 and TRBJ1-3; unclear D gene. The CDR3 covers 15 residues. Trimming took off 3 bases at V and 0 bases at J, with 9 bases between the two ends. Per germline, CDR1 MDHEN and CDR2 SYDVKM. This CDR3 reads CASSFEVRSGNTIYF. The CDR3 DNA sequence: TGTGCCAGCAGTTTTGAGGTACGCTCTGGAAACACCATATATTTT.

This clone was seen a few times. The V gene is TRBV6-5, the J gene TRBJ2-3; no firm D call. The V and J ends lost 4 bases and 0 bases respectively, with 5 bases between them. This CDR3 comprises 13 residues. CDR1 MNHEY and CDR2 SVGAGI come from the germline V gene. The chain's CDR3 is CASSSQSTDTQYF. The CDR3 bases are TGTGCCAGCAGTTCACAGAGCACAGATACGCAGTATTTT.

Concerning this clone: A junction end diverges from the germline sequence, so it may reflect a read error. The chain has TRBV6-5 and TRBJ1-2; 8 bases line up with TRBD1. The CDR3 spans 15 residues. The germline CDR1 and CDR2 sequences are MNHEY and SVGAGI. CDR3 nucleotide sequence: TGTGCCAGCAGTTACGATCGCCAGGGGGCTGGCGGCTACCCCTTC. Protein: CASSYDRQGAGGYPF.

The gene calls are TRBV15 and TRBJ2-7; 10 positions match TRBD1. The germline gives CDR1 LNHNV, CDR2 YYDKDF (reference sequence). This CDR3 is built from 15 residues. With V trimmed by 1 base and J by 2 bases, 2 bases remained unmatched. The CDR3 region is CATSRAGTGAYEQYF. DNA of the CDR3: TGTGCCACCAGCAGAGCCGGGACAGGGGCCTACGAGCAGTACTTC.

Only one count was recorded for this clone. V usage is TRBV18 and J usage is TRBJ2-2; 8 positions agree with TRBD1. CDR1 KGHSH and CDR2 LQKENI come from the germline V gene. The V segment lost 2 bases and the J segment 1 base; nucleotides outside the gene matches: 3. The CDR3 spans 16 residues. CDR3 protein: CASSPFGTGNTGELFF. The DNA of the CDR3 is TGTGCCAGCTCACCATTCGGGACAGGGAACACCGGGGAGCTGTTTTTT. The full variable domain, completed using reference TRBV18 and TRBJ2-2, is NAGVMQNPRHLVRRRGQEARLRCSPMKGHSHVYWYRQLPEEGLKFMVYLQKENIIDESGMPKERFSAEFPKEGPSILRIQQVVRGDSAAYFCASSPFGTGNTGELFFGEGSRLTVL.

The rearrangement uses TRBV5-3 and TRBJ1-1; 7 bases fit TRBD1. TRBV5-3 is labeled an ORF, and its function is uncertain. Trimming removed 0 bases from V and 3 bases from J; junction bases left unmatched: 11. The CDR3 totals 17 residues. The chain's CDR3 is CARSLGVNRGRDTEAFF. The CDR3 DNA follows: TGTGCCAGAAGCTTGGGGGTGAACAGGGGAAGGGACACTGAAGCTTTCTTT.

J is TRBJ2-1 and V is TRBV19, with TRBD2 identical over 8 bases. CDR3 size: 13 residues. CDR1 and CDR2 from the germline V gene are LNHDA and SQIVND (reference sequence). J lost 4 bases, V lost 6 bases, and 2 bases had no gene match. The CDR3 DNA follows: TGTGCCAGTAGGGTAGCGGGGTACAATGAGCAGTTCTTC. Translation: CASRVAGYNEQFF.

This chain joins TRBV7-9 and TRBJ2-3; the D gene is possibly TRBD1 (7 bases). Trimming removed 1 base from V and 9 bases from J, with 14 bases in between. Germline V gene sequence: CDR1 SEHNR, CDR2 FQNEAQ (reference sequence). The CDR3 extends over 14 amino acids. The CDR3 DNA reads as TGTGCCAGCAGCTTAGTGGAGGGGGCCGGCACGCAGTATTTT. Amino acid sequence: CASSLVEGAGTQYF.

The gene calls are TRBV7-6 and TRBJ2-3, with 8 bases lining up with TRBD2. The CDR3 sequence is 15 residues long. V lost 4 bases to trimming and J lost 0 bases; unmatched junction nucleotides: 3. From germline, CDR1 is SGHVS and CDR2 FNYEAQ. The chain's CDR3 is CASSSGGPSTDTQYF. The CDR3 DNA sequence: TGTGCCAGCAGCTCGGGGGGGCCCAGCACAGATACGCAGTATTTT.

V is TRBV5-1 and J is TRBJ2-1; D possibly corresponds to TRBD1 (5 bases). The ends were cut back, 2 bases at V and 0 bases at J, with 9 bases in the middle. Germline CDR1 and CDR2: SGHRS and YFSETQ. The CDR3 is made up of 15 amino acids. For the CDR3, the DNA is TGCGCCAGCAGCTTACAGGCTAGCTCCTACAATGAGCAGTTCTTC. This gives the protein CASSLQASSYNEQFF.

This clone occurred a few times. V and J are TRBV6-5 and TRBJ2-5; 7 bases line up with TRBD1. V lost 0 bases and J lost 4; bases outside the gene matches: 5. The V gene's germline CDR1 is MNHEY and CDR2 SVGAGI. CDR3 length equals 15 residues. This CDR3 reads CASSYSTGWAETQYF. In DNA, the CDR3 is TGTGCCAGCAGTTACTCGACAGGGTGGGCAGAGACCCAGTACTTC.

V usage is TRBV5-4 and J usage is TRBJ2-7; 7 positions match TRBD1. The CDR3 is made up of 13 amino acids. J gave up 6 bases and V 4 bases, and 7 bases lay outside the gene matches. Germline V gene data show CDR1 as SGHNT and CDR2 as YYREEE (reference sequence). CDR3 region: CASSIFGQAEQYF. CDR3 coding DNA: TGTGCCAGCAGCATATTCGGACAGGCCGAGCAGTACTTC.